The present entry profiles one T cell receptor (beta chain) with its context. Its antigen is not identified. This sample stems from a study of T cells after yellow fever vaccination. TCRdb reanalysed the 5' RACE reads using MiXCR and keeps one entry per CDR3 protein. The data contain over 300,000 distinct CDR3 sequences, about 4% of them singletons. CDR1 and CDR2 (germline): SEHNR, FQNEAQ (reference sequence). Trimming at V came to 5 bases and at J to 2 bases, leaving 10 bases not matched to a gene. The CDR3 runs 16 residues. The study, taken as a whole, reports: Clones that expanded after primary vaccination mostly reappeared after the booster (over 95% CD4, approximately 89% CD8).

V usage is TRBV7-9 and J usage is TRBJ1-2, with 8 bases that match TRBD1. The source was PBMCs, collected 5 days after the yellow fever booster vaccination. This clonotype originated in a man between 18 and 29 years old who received the YFV17D yellow fever vaccine. CDR3 loop: CASSPGTGHSNYGYTF. CDR3 coding DNA: TGTGCCAGCAGCCCCGGGACAGGCCACTCGAACTATGGCTACACCTTC.